Presented here are 20 T cell receptor beta chains from one specimen sequenced in a study of STAT5B mutations in CD4+ large granular lymphocyte leukemia. The protocol was immunoSEQ multiplex PCR, while the TCRdb copy is restricted to in-frame clones and leaves out a portion. The table lists approximately 40,000 clones, around 84% of them singletons. Specimen: CD4+ T cells from blood buffy coats. These receptors came from a human donor in good health.

The rearrangement links TRBV18 to TRBJ2-5; 12 bases line up with TRBD1. Germline-derived CDR1 and CDR2 are KGHSH and LQKENI. V gave up 0 bases and J gave up 2 bases; unmatched junction bases: 4. The CDR3 has 17 amino acids. CDR3 nucleotides: TGTGCCAGCTCACCACCGTTGGGACAGGGGGCTCAAGAGACCCAGTACTTC. Translated: CASSPPLGQGAQETQYF.

The chain carries TRBV6-1 and TRBJ2-3, with 7 positions matching TRBD2. Trimming cost V 2 bases and J 6 bases; bases outside gene matches: 8. Germline CDR1 and CDR2: MNHNS and SASEGT. The CDR3 covers 15 residues. In DNA form, the CDR3 reads TGTGCCAGCAGTGAACAGGGAGGGTCGTCGGATACGCAGTATTTT. As protein: CASSEQGGSSDTQYF.

The chain employs TRBV6-1 and TRBJ2-3, with 8 bases aligning to TRBD2. V trimming: 2 bases; J trimming: 4 bases; junction bases outside the gene matches: 11. Germline CDR1 is MNHNS and CDR2 is SASEGT. The CDR3 contains 17 residues. CDR3 residues: CASSEFVAGGVADTQYF. The CDR3 nucleotides read TGTGCCAGCAGTGAATTTGTCGCGGGGGGCGTAGCAGATACGCAGTATTTT.

V gene TRBV5-5 combines with J gene TRBJ1-1, with a possible D match to TRBD1 (6 bases). Germline V lookup: CDR1 SGHKS, CDR2 YYEKEE (reference sequence). With 3 bases removed from V and 3 bases from J, the gap between germline ends came to 9 bases. The CDR3 extends over 13 amino acids. Here the CDR3 DNA reads TGTGCCAGCAGCTCACAGGGAGACACTGAAGCTTTCTTT. Protein product: CASSSQGDTEAFF.

V usage is TRBV19 and J usage is TRBJ1-4; 7 positions agree with TRBD1. The junction had 7 bases not matched to a gene; V was cut back by 5 bases and J by 4 bases. The CDR3 has 15 residues. CDR1 is LNHDA, CDR2 SQIVND, per germline (reference sequence). The CDR3 loop reads CASSLRQGYNEKLFF. CDR3 DNA: TGTGCCAGTAGTCTCAGACAGGGCTATAATGAAAAACTGTTTTTT.

The chain combines TRBV4-1 with TRBJ2-4; 9 bases match TRBD1. V lost 1 base and J lost 12; bases outside the gene matches: 10. The length of the CDR3 is 15 residues. CDR1 is MGHRA and CDR2 is YSYEKL in the germline V gene. The CDR3 protein is CASSQGDRARGTQYF. The CDR3 nucleotides are TGCGCCAGCAGCCAAGGGGACAGGGCCAGGGGGACTCAGTACTTC.

This rearrangement joins TRBV5-6 to TRBJ1-2; possibly TRBD1 for D (5 bases). Germline V gene lookup returns CDR1 SGHDT and CDR2 YYEEEE. The CDR3 totals 16 residues. V lost 2 bases to trimming and J lost 3 bases, with 17 bases between them. The CDR3 coding sequence is TGTGCCAGCAGCTTCTCCGGGGCAGACCCCGACTATGGCTACACCTTC. Translation gives CASSFSGADPDYGYTF.

This rearrangement joins TRBV19 to TRBJ2-3, with 12 bases identical to TRBD2. The trim removed 5 bases at V and 7 bases at J, leaving 10 bases unmatched. Looked up from germline, CDR1 is LNHDA and CDR2 is SQIVND (reference sequence). The CDR3 is made up of 16 amino acids. In nucleotides, the CDR3 is TGTGCCAGTAGTCCTAGGACTAGCGGGGCCACTTATACGCAGTATTTT. Its translation: CASSPRTSGATYTQYF.

CDR3 in amino acids: CASSHRDRYTQYF. The CDR3, as DNA: TGTGCCAGCAGCCATCGGGACAGATATACGCAGTATTTT. The rearrangement links TRBV16 to TRBJ2-3; 7 bases line up with TRBD1. CDR1 KGHSY and CDR2 FQNENV come from the germline V gene. V dropped 3 bases and J dropped 7; count of bases not matched to a gene: 4. There are 13 residues in the CDR3.

The V gene is TRBV5-1, the J gene TRBJ2-7, with 10 bases fitting TRBD1. Germline V lookup: CDR1 SGHRS, CDR2 YFSETQ. The trim removed 2 bases at V and 3 bases at J, leaving 14 bases unmatched. This CDR3 has 18 residues. The CDR3 coding sequence is TGCGCCAGCAGCTTAAAGCCCGGGACAGGGGTTGACCACTACGAGCAGTACTTC. Protein product: CASSLKPGTGVDHYEQYF.

The gene calls are TRBV18 and TRBJ1-1, with a possible D match to TRBD1 (6 bases). The length of the CDR3 is 13 residues. The V end was cut by 8 bases, the J end by 1 base, with 11 bases between. The germline V gene encodes CDR1 KGHSH and CDR2 LQKENI. The CDR3 nucleotides are TGTGCCAGCCAAGAGGGGGGGAACACTGAAGCTTTCTTT. Encoded protein: CASQEGGNTEAFF.

This clone showed up just a few times. This chain links TRBV5-4 with TRBJ2-2; TRBD2 agrees at 8 bases. This CDR3 has 15 amino acids. Germline V lookup: CDR1 SGHNT, CDR2 YYREEE (reference sequence). The V and J ends lost 2 bases and 5 bases, in that order; junction bases with no gene match: 5. The CDR3 loop is CASSFLRGGTGELFF. In nucleotides, the CDR3 is TGTGCCAGCAGCTTCTTACGGGGGGGTACCGGGGAGCTGTTTTTT.

This chain joins TRBV4-1 and TRBJ2-1; 12 nucleotides align to TRBD2. From germline, CDR1 is MGHRA and CDR2 YSYEKL. V lost 2 bases to trimming and J lost 3 bases; unmatched junction nucleotides: 5. The CDR3 runs to 17 residues. CDR3 sequence reads: CASSQLGLAGLYNEQFF. For the CDR3, the DNA is TGCGCCAGCAGCCAATTAGGACTAGCGGGACTCTACAATGAGCAGTTCTTC.

A single count supports this clone. The V call is TRBV15, the J call TRBJ1-2; D unresolved. Trimming left V 4 bases short and J 3 bases short, with 15 bases between. Germline V lookup: CDR1 LNHNV, CDR2 YYDKDF (reference sequence). The CDR3 is 15 amino acids. CDR3 sequence: CATSKEGVTYYGYTF. CDR3 DNA: TGTGCCACCAGCAAAGAAGGTGTGACATACTATGGCTACACCTTC.

This clone appeared a few times. The chain is built from TRBV27 and TRBJ2-2; no reliable D call. Between the trimmed V and J ends, which lost 2 bases and 2 bases, there was a span of 6 bases. CDR1 is MNHEY and CDR2 is SMNVEV in the germline V gene (reference sequence). The CDR3 runs 14 residues. The CDR3 is CASSLNRNTGELFF. CDR3 nucleotides: TGTGCCAGCAGTTTAAACAGAAACACCGGGGAGCTGTTTTTT.

The gene calls are TRBV18 and TRBJ2-7; 13 bases align to TRBD2. The CDR3 runs to 19 residues. V gave up 2 bases and J gave up 0 bases; unmatched junction bases: 10. Germline V gene sequence: CDR1 KGHSH, CDR2 LQKENI. The CDR3 sequence: CASSPNSLAGGFSSYEQYF. CDR3 DNA: TGTGCCAGCTCACCAAACTCACTAGCGGGAGGGTTCAGCTCCTACGAGCAGTACTTC.

In its sample, this clone was seen a few times. The J gene is TRBJ1-5, the V gene TRBV9; D possibly corresponds to TRBD1 (5 bases). V lost 3 bases, J lost 5 bases, and 12 bases lay in between. Germline V gives CDR1 SGDLS, CDR2 YYNGEE. The CDR3 contains 14 residues. The CDR3 DNA sequence: TGTGCCAGCAGCGCGGGGGGAGGGGATCAGCCCCAGCATTTT. Protein: CASSAGGGDQPQHF.

The rearrangement joins TRBV29-1 to TRBJ2-1, with TRBD2 matching over 14 bases. Per the germline V gene, CDR1 is SQVTM and CDR2 is ANQGSEA. V dropped 2 bases and J dropped 7; count of bases not matched to a gene: 7. This CDR3 is 16 amino acids long. This chain's CDR3 is CSVEPPGLAGVNEQFF. Written as DNA, the CDR3 is TGCAGCGTTGAACCCCCGGGACTAGCGGGAGTAAATGAGCAGTTCTTC.

This clone has a handful of counts. This rearrangement joins TRBV5-4 to TRBJ1-4; 7 positions agree with TRBD1. V lost 4 bases and J lost 7; bases outside the gene matches: 10. There are 15 residues in the CDR3. CDR1 and CDR2 (germline): SGHNT, YYREEE (reference sequence). CDR3 nucleotide sequence: TGTGCCAGCAGCATCGGAGGACAGGAGGGTGAAAAACTGTTTTTT. Amino acid sequence: CASSIGGQEGEKLFF.

This clone appeared once. The genes are TRBV27 and TRBJ1-2; D might be TRBD1 (6 bases). Germline V lookup: CDR1 MNHEY, CDR2 SMNVEV (reference sequence). The CDR3 length is 13 residues. V dropped 3 bases and J dropped 6 bases, with 11 bases sitting between them. This CDR3 is CASSFRGVDGYTF. DNA for the CDR3: TGTGCCAGCAGTTTTAGGGGGGTGGATGGCTACACCTTC.